The sample holds a few counts of the clone carrying this T cell receptor beta chain. The data are from a study of T cells after yellow fever vaccination. CDR3 length: 14 amino acids. Per the germline V gene, CDR1 is SGHRS and CDR2 is YFSETQ. The V and J ends lost 2 bases and 3 bases respectively, with 8 bases between them. TCRdb reprocessed the 5' RACE reads via MiXCR and lists one record per CDR3 protein. Of some 220,000 distinct CDR3 sequences in the sample, less than 3.5% were seen once. The TCR sequence derives from a man aged 18-30 years who received the YFV17D yellow fever vaccine. The sample in question was CD4+ T cells sorted from PBMCs, obtained 10 days after the yellow fever booster vaccination. The chain combines TRBV5-1 with TRBJ2-2; D is undetermined. The CDR3 loop is CASSFELDTGELFF. The CDR3, as DNA: TGCGCCAGCAGCTTTGAGCTAGACACCGGGGAGCTGTTTTTT.